These T cell receptor beta chains were read from a single sample in a study of cytomegalovirus exposure and HLA in healthy donors. Some clones are missing from TCRdb's copy, which holds only in-frame ones; the method was immunoSEQ multiplex PCR. The sample has around 130,000 clones, about 73% seen once; the top ten hold roughly 3%. What was sequenced was PBMCs. These TCRs come from a human donor in good health. Each CDR3 is given without its conserved first and last residue. The order of the fields is J gene, V gene, CDR3 protein.

J gene: TRBJ1-2; V gene: TRBV5-4; CDR3 protein: ASRATGGAEGYT
J gene: TRBJ2-6; V gene: TRBV4-1; CDR3 protein: ASSQPFRGTKGANVLT
J gene: TRBJ1-6; V gene: TRBV6-6; CDR3 protein: ASSVSTGIDSPLH
J gene: TRBJ1-5; V gene: TRBV6-1; CDR3 protein: ASGGDFNQPQH
J gene: TRBJ2-3; V gene: TRBV7-6; CDR3 protein: ASSLYPGDTQY
J gene: TRBJ2-5; V gene: TRBV30; CDR3 protein: AWNPLLAETQY
J gene: TRBJ2-5; V gene: TRBV7-2; CDR3 protein: ASSQTPGTEETQY
J gene: TRBJ2-1; V gene: TRBV5-1; CDR3 protein: ASSPGLHEQF
J gene: TRBJ2-7; V gene: TRBV19; CDR3 protein: ASRPGTGGYEQY
J gene: TRBJ2-1; V gene: TRBV29-1; CDR3 protein: SVESRSLSSYNEQF
J gene: TRBJ1-6; V gene: TRBV9; CDR3 protein: ASSAGPGVSYNSPLH
J gene: TRBJ1-2; V gene: TRBV6-1; CDR3 protein: ASSDRAGADYGYT
J gene: TRBJ2-5; V gene: TRBV10-3; CDR3 protein: ATYQGSATSDQETQY
J gene: TRBJ2-3; V gene: TRBV6-6; CDR3 protein: ASSYTIGTDTQY
J gene: TRBJ2-4; V gene: TRBV6-6; CDR3 protein: ASSYGGGGAKNIQY
J gene: TRBJ1-1; V gene: TRBV30; CDR3 protein: AWRPVVSREAF
J gene: TRBJ2-7; V gene: TRBV7-9; CDR3 protein: ASSPGLAGYYEQY
J gene: TRBJ1-2; V gene: TRBV7-2; CDR3 protein: ASSPTGGYGYT
J gene: TRBJ1-2; V gene: TRBV27; CDR3 protein: ASRVFGQGNGYT
J gene: TRBJ2-3; V gene: TRBV7-9; CDR3 protein: ASSLNGDRSTDTQY
J gene: TRBJ2-5; V gene: TRBV30; CDR3 protein: AWGGVGMEY
J gene: TRBJ2-1; V gene: TRBV7-9; CDR3 protein: ASSENLWDRLSSYNEQF